These 10 T cell receptor beta chains originate from one sample sequenced in a study of blood T cell repertoires in COVID-19. Produced via immunoSEQ multiplex PCR; TCRdb's table is partial and in-frame only. This table holds approximately 250,000 clones, about 91% found once. Sequencing was done on a sample of PBMCs or T cells enriched from blood (not recorded which). These receptor sequences come from a man aged 35-49 years who had been exposed to COVID-19.

The V gene is TRBV5-1, the J gene TRBJ2-2, with 7 positions matching TRBD2. This CDR3 comprises 16 residues. V was pared by 4 bases and J by 9 bases, with 15 bases of the junction left unmatched. Germline V CDR1 and CDR2: SGHRS, YFSETQ. The CDR3 here is CASSLRDYHQKRELFF. The CDR3 DNA is TGCGCCAGCAGCCTCCGGGACTACCACCAAAAAAGGGAGCTGTTTTTT.

The chain recombines TRBV4-1 with TRBJ1-5, with 7 bases fitting TRBD1. The trim removed 3 bases at V and 5 bases at J, leaving 7 bases unmatched. Per germline, CDR1 MGHRA and CDR2 YSYEKL. This CDR3 has 15 amino acids. The CDR3 loop reads CASSHILGGYQPQHF. DNA for the CDR3: TGCGCCAGCAGCCATATCTTAGGGGGCTATCAGCCCCAGCATTTT.

The gene calls are TRBV19 and TRBJ1-5; the match to TRBD1 covers 7 bases. The CDR3 runs to 14 residues. The V and J ends lost 5 bases and 6 bases, in that order; junction bases with no gene match: 7. Germline V gene sequence: CDR1 LNHDA, CDR2 SQIVND (reference sequence). In nucleotides, the CDR3 is TGTGCCAGTAGTTTTGGACAGGTTAGTCAGCCCCAGCATTTT. Translation gives CASSFGQVSQPQHF.

The gene calls are TRBV7-9 and TRBJ2-7; TRBD2 might be the D (5 bases). This CDR3 spans 13 amino acids. CDR1 is SEHNR, CDR2 FQNEAQ, per germline (reference sequence). Trimming removed 2 bases from V and 1 base from J, with 6 bases in between. The CDR3, as DNA: TGTGCCAGCAGCTTAAGCGGATCCTACGAGCAGTACTTC. Residues: CASSLSGSYEQYF.

This chain uses TRBV29-1 with TRBJ1-1; D unresolved. The CDR3 extends over 13 amino acids. The V end lost 3 bases, the J end lost 1 base, and 9 bases lay between the germline ends. Germline V gene data show CDR1 as SQVTM and CDR2 as ANQGSEA. The CDR3 nucleotides read TGCAGCGTTGACTTCGACAAGAACACTGAAGCTTTCTTT. It translates to CSVDFDKNTEAFF.

The CDR3 protein is CASSLPGLAHNEQFF. DNA for the CDR3: TGTGCCAGCAGCTTGCCGGGACTAGCCCACAATGAGCAGTTCTTC. V is TRBV7-9 and J is TRBJ2-1; 9 bases line up with TRBD2. V was clipped by 3 bases and J by 5 bases; unmatched bases: 5. Germline CDR1 is SEHNR and CDR2 is FQNEAQ (reference sequence). The CDR3 loop spans 15 amino acids.

The genes are TRBV28 and TRBJ2-1, with TRBD1 as a possible D gene (6 bases). The length of the CDR3 is 12 residues. Germline assignment: CDR1 MDHEN and CDR2 SYDVKM. The V end was cut by 5 bases, the J end by 6 bases, with 8 bases between. The CDR3 nucleotides are TGTGCCAGCAGTGGGGGCCCCAATGAGCAGTTCTTC. The encoded protein is CASSGGPNEQFF.

The chain couples TRBV28 to TRBJ2-7; 8 nucleotides line up with TRBD2. V was pared by 1 base and J by 9 bases, with 14 bases of the junction left unmatched. Germline V lookup: CDR1 MDHEN, CDR2 SYDVKM. This CDR3 is 16 amino acids long. DNA of the CDR3: TGTGCCAGCAGTTTATCGGCGGGAGGAGGTTTCGGGGCGCAGTACTTC. Translating it yields CASSLSAGGGFGAQYF.

The chain is built from TRBV18 and TRBJ1-4, with a tentative D call TRBD1 (5 bases). Trimming removed 3 bases from V and 5 bases from J, with 16 bases in between. Looked up from germline, CDR1 is KGHSH and CDR2 is LQKENI. The CDR3 covers 16 residues. In DNA form, the CDR3 reads TGTGCCAGCTCACCTTATCTTGCGGGGCGAAATGAAAAACTGTTTTTT. Residues: CASSPYLAGRNEKLFF.

The V call is TRBV3-1 (or the pseudogene TRBV3-2), the J call TRBJ2-7; a possible D gene is TRBD1 (6 bases). The length of the CDR3 is 16 residues. V was cut by 2 bases and J by 0 bases, with 14 bases left in between. Germline V gene data show CDR1 as LGHDT and CDR2 as YNNKEL (reference sequence). For the CDR3, the DNA is TGTGCCAGCAGCCAAAGTGCAGGGGCCGGCTCCTACGAGCAGTACTTC. Residues: CASSQSAGAGSYEQYF.